The entry below gives a single T cell receptor beta chain sequence along with its context. Antigen specificity is unknown. This specimen comes from a study of shared clonotypes between healthy human individuals. Across the study: Donor ages ranged 18 to 49 years: two women, a few men. General study findings and limits: Clonotypes that were shared across a handful of donors made up around 5% of naive CD4 clonotypes. Sharing of clonotypes among donors was expected to vary with sequencing depth.

The protocol was immunoSEQ multiplex PCR, while the TCRdb copy is restricted to in-frame clones and leaves out a portion. Here the sample spans 1.5 million to 2.5 million clones, about 95% being singletons. Positively selected for CCR7, the CD45RO-negative cells used as naive CD8 cells excluded terminally differentiated effector memory CD45RA+ cells. The CDR3 loop spans 12 amino acids. Deletions cut 5 bases from V and 9 bases from J, with 11 bases between. CDR1 and CDR2 from the germline V gene are WSHSY and SAAADI. The sequencing sample was made of naive CD8+ T cells sorted from blood. The rearrangement links TRBV10-2 to TRBJ2-1, with D tentatively TRBD1 (5 bases). This TCR was recovered from a man aged 18 to 30 in good health. Here the CDR3 reads CASSSPGIEQFF. For the CDR3, the DNA is TGCGCCAGCAGTTCCCCAGGGATTGAGCAGTTCTTC.